The 14 T cell receptor beta chains presented below share a single source sample, sequenced in a study of immune evolution from preneoplasia to lung adenocarcinoma. Libraries were prepared by immunoSEQ multiplex PCR; TCRdb keeps only in-frame clonotypes and omits some of them. Of roughly 15,000 clones listed, roughly 87% are singletons. Specimen: FFPE lung adenocarcinoma in situ tissue. These receptors came from a donor of 70 years or more with lung adenocarcinoma.

CDR3 coding DNA: TGTGCCTGGAGTGTAGGAACAGGGGAAATCACTGAAGCTTTCTTT. Residues: CAWSVGTGEITEAFF. This chain connects TRBV30 to TRBJ1-1, with 7 bases that match TRBD1. Germline V gene lookup returns CDR1 GTSNPN and CDR2 SVGIG (reference sequence). This CDR3 region has 15 residues. Trimming at V came to 0 bases and at J to 4 bases, leaving 8 bases not matched to a gene.

Here the CDR3 DNA reads TGTGCCAGCAGTTACCCAGGGTTGAACACTGAAGCTTTCTTT. Translation: CASSYPGLNTEAFF. The rearrangement joins TRBV6-5 to TRBJ1-1; tentatively, D is TRBD1 (5 bases). Trimming cost V 2 bases and J 0 bases, with 7 bases left between them. The CDR3 runs to 14 residues. Germline loops: CDR1 MNHEY, CDR2 SVGAGI.

This clone has only a few counts. The V and J genes are TRBV11-2 and TRBJ2-2; 7 nucleotides agree with TRBD2. Per the germline V gene, CDR1 is SGHAT and CDR2 is FQNNGV. This CDR3 spans 15 amino acids. The ends lost 4 bases at V and 0 bases at J; junction bases unmatched: 2. The chain's CDR3 is CASSSGLANTGELFF. Written as DNA, the CDR3 is TGTGCCAGCAGCTCCGGACTAGCGAACACCGGGGAGCTGTTTTTT.

The genes are TRBV28 and TRBJ1-1, with D perhaps matching TRBD1 (5 bases). V lost 5 bases, J lost 4 bases, and 14 bases lay in between. The CDR3 spans 14 residues. Per the germline V gene, CDR1 is MDHEN and CDR2 is SYDVKM. The CDR3 DNA reads as TGTGCCAGCAGTACAGGTTCGGGGAGCACTGAAGCTTTCTTT. Its protein is CASSTGSGSTEAFF.

The chain joins TRBV20-1 to TRBJ1-1, with D uncertain. CDR3 size: 11 residues. V lost 0 bases, J lost 7 bases, and 6 bases lay in between. CDR1 is DFQATT and CDR2 is SNEGSKA in the germline V gene (reference sequence). The CDR3 coding sequence is TGCAGTGCTAGAGACCGACTTGAAGCTTTCTTT. Amino acid sequence: CSARDRLEAFF.

The DNA for the CDR3 is TGTGCCAGCAGTCCACCGGACACTGAAGCTTTCTTT. Amino acid sequence: CASSPPDTEAFF. V and J are TRBV28 and TRBJ1-1, with D unresolved. Deletions cut 5 bases from V and 3 bases from J, with 7 bases between. CDR1 is MDHEN and CDR2 is SYDVKM in the germline V gene. The CDR3 runs 12 residues.

This clone occurred a few times. The same CDR3 also results from other DNA sequences found in this sample. V gene TRBV29-1 combines with J gene TRBJ1-1; 7 nucleotides match TRBD1. This CDR3 is 14 amino acids long. J was trimmed by 0 bases and V by 6 bases; bases with no gene match: 7. CDR1 and CDR2 (germline): SQVTM, ANQGSEA. The DNA of the CDR3 is TGCAGCGTCTCGGGACAGAGAATGAACACTGAAGCTTTCTTT. It is translated as CSVSGQRMNTEAFF.

The rearrangement joins TRBV25-1 to TRBJ1-1, with D possibly matching TRBD1 (5 bases). V was trimmed by 2 bases and J by 0 bases, leaving 10 bases between them. Germline V gene lookup returns CDR1 MGHDK and CDR2 SYGVNS. CDR3 size: 15 residues. The CDR3 is CASSEEAGMNTEAFF. DNA of the CDR3: TGTGCCAGCAGTGAAGAGGCAGGGATGAACACTGAAGCTTTCTTT.

The rearrangement links TRBV7-8 to TRBJ1-2; 10 bases fit TRBD1. This CDR3 is built from 15 residues. The germline V gene encodes CDR1 SGHVS and CDR2 FQNEAQ. V dropped 5 bases and J dropped 6; count of bases not matched to a gene: 9. The CDR3 sequence: CASSLWDRGSDGYTF. CDR3 DNA sequence: TGTGCCAGCAGCCTTTGGGACAGGGGTTCGGATGGCTACACCTTC.

This chain connects TRBV9 to TRBJ2-7; 9 nucleotides match TRBD1. Trimming cost V 2 bases and J 3 bases; bases outside gene matches: 6. From germline, CDR1 is SGDLS and CDR2 YYNGEE. There are 15 residues in the CDR3. In DNA form, the CDR3 reads TGTGCCAGCAGCGTGAGAGGGGACAGGGACTACGAGCAGTACTTC. Its translation is CASSVRGDRDYEQYF.

This chain connects TRBV28 to TRBJ2-7; 10 bases line up with TRBD1. The CDR3 has 14 residues. The V and J ends lost 9 bases and 5 bases, in that order; junction bases with no gene match: 10. Per germline, CDR1 MDHEN and CDR2 SYDVKM. DNA of the CDR3: TGTGCCAGTCGTGGGACAGGGGTAATCGACGAGCAGTACTTC. It translates to CASRGTGVIDEQYF.

The CDR3, as DNA: TGTGCCGTTGCAGACCGGACTAGCGGGAGTGATGAGCAGTTCTTC. It specifies CAVADRTSGSDEQFF. The chain couples TRBV28 to TRBJ2-1, with TRBD2 identical over 13 bases. This CDR3 contains 15 residues. Germline V CDR1 and CDR2: MDHEN, SYDVKM. Trimming at V came to 11 bases and at J to 8 bases, leaving 12 bases not matched to a gene.

This chain connects TRBV5-1 to TRBJ1-4; D remains unclear. The CDR3 is made up of 15 amino acids. Trimming stripped 4 bases from V and 7 bases from J, with 17 bases between. CDR1 is SGHRS, CDR2 YFSETQ, per germline. Here the CDR3 DNA reads TGCGCCAGCAGCCCTTCGAACGGGTGGGGTGAAAAACTGTTTTTT. Its translation: CASSPSNGWGEKLFF.

The rearrangement links TRBV25-1 to TRBJ2-2, with 7 bases fitting TRBD2. The CDR3 contains 16 residues. CDR1 and CDR2 from the germline V gene are MGHDK and SYGVNS. The J segment lost 4 bases and the V segment lost 5 bases, leaving 10 bases of the junction unmatched. In DNA, the CDR3 is TGTGCCAGCAGTAAACCGGGGGGAAGGAGCACCGGGGAGCTGTTTTTT. It yields the protein CASSKPGGRSTGELFF.